A selection of T cell receptor beta chains follows, all from one sample in a study of cytomegalovirus exposure and HLA in healthy donors. Clones were sequenced by immunoSEQ multiplex PCR, and TCRdb holds only the in-frame ones, with some missing. The data hold over 110,000 clones, with roughly four fifths observed a single time. Sequenced input: PBMCs. The receptors shown here come from a woman between 50 and 59 years old in good health and CMV-seropositive. Each CDR3 is given with its conserved first and last residue. The D gene is left open where the match is weak.

V gene	D gene	CDR3 length	J gene	CDR3 protein	CDR3 DNA
TRBV7-9	.	14	TRBJ2-5	CASSRATGQETQYF	TGTGCCAGCAGCCGGGCGACAGGACAAGAGACCCAGTACTTC
TRBV6-5	TRBD1	16	TRBJ1-4	CASSFQPGQRSEKLFF	TGTGCCAGCAGTTTCCAACCGGGACAGAGGTCTGAAAAACTGTTTTTT
TRBV5-6	.	14	TRBJ2-3	CASSMVSSTDTQYF	TGTGCCAGCAGCATGGTCTCGAGCACAGATACGCAGTATTTT
TRBV19	.	15	TRBJ1-2	CASSPRQPSNYGYTF	TGTGCCAGTAGTCCTCGACAGCCTTCTAACTATGGCTACACCTTC
TRBV7-2	TRBD2	15	TRBJ2-1	CASSRTSGSYNEQFF	TGTGCCAGCAGCAGGACTAGCGGGAGTTACAATGAGCAGTTCTTC
TRBV18	TRBD1	14	TRBJ1-4	CASSPERGQGKLFF	TGTGCCAGCTCACCGGAGAGGGGGCAGGGAAAACTGTTTTTT
TRBV28	TRBD1	17	TRBJ2-5	CASSLAGQTGGQETQYF	TGTGCCAGCAGCCTCGCCGGCCAGACAGGGGGCCAAGAGACCCAGTACTTC
TRBV10-3	.	12	TRBJ2-7	CAISDRSYEQYF	TGTGCCATCAGTGACAGGTCCTACGAGCAGTACTTC
TRBV6-6	.	11	TRBJ1-5	CASSSQQPQHF	TGTGCCAGCAGCTCACAGCAGCCCCAGCATTTT
TRBV30	TRBD1	16	TRBJ1-6	CAYGTGQGSYNSPLHF	TGTGCCTACGGGACAGGGCAAGGGTCCTATAATTCACCCCTCCACTTT
TRBV5-1	TRBD1	15	TRBJ1-2	CASSLGGQGNYGYTF	TGCGCCAGCAGCTTGGGGGGACAGGGGAACTATGGCTACACCTTC
TRBV11-2	TRBD2	13	TRBJ2-3	CATKGTSGEPQYF	TGTGCCACCAAGGGGACTAGCGGGGAGCCTCAGTATTTT
TRBV5-1	.	14	TRBJ1-2	CASRLGTEGYGYTF	TGCGCCAGCAGACTAGGGACTGAGGGCTATGGCTACACCTTC
TRBV7-2	.	13	TRBJ2-3	CASSLGRADTQYF	TGTGCCAGCAGCTTAGGCAGGGCAGATACGCAGTATTTT
TRBV7-2	TRBD1	14	TRBJ1-1	CASSARDRAPEAFF	TGTGCCAGCAGCGCAAGGGACAGGGCTCCTGAAGCTTTCTTT